This T cell receptor beta chain was captured in a study of neoadjuvant nivolumab and ipilimumab in lung cancer. Findings of the study overall: Pretherapy blood TCR richness correlated positively with resected tumor richness. From pretherapy to surgery, tumor richness and clonality rose with dual therapy. TCR receptors were sequenced in few samples.

This CDR3 comprises 15 residues. Germline loops: CDR1 SGHAT, CDR2 FQNNGV. Between the trimmed V and J ends, which lost 3 bases and 0 bases, there was a span of 10 bases. Data came from immunoSEQ multiplex PCR; TCRdb stores just in-frame clones and leaves some out. The data contain about 28,000 clones, about three quarters of them singletons. As for this clone: What it recognizes is unknown.

The receptor was derived from an adult with non-small cell lung cancer. Sequences were derived from tumor tissue, sampled after neoadjuvant nivolumab, alone or with ipilimumab, at or shortly before surgery. V gene TRBV11-2 combines with J gene TRBJ2-3, with D possibly TRBD1 on 6 matching bases. Here the CDR3 reads CASSFRTASTDTQYF. Written as DNA, the CDR3 is TGTGCCAGCAGCTTTCGGACAGCTAGCACAGATACGCAGTATTTT.